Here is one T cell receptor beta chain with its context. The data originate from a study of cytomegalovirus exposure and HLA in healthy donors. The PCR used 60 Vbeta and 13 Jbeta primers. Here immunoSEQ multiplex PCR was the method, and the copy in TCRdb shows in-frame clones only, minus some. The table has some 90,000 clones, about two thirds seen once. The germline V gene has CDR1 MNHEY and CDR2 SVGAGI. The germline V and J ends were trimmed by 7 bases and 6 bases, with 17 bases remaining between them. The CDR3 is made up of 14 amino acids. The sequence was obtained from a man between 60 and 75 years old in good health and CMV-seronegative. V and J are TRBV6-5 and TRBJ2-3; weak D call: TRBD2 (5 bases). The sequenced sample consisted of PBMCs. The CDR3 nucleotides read TGTGCCAGCAATGCGGGCCCCCCGGGGGATACGCAGTATTTT. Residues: CASNAGPPGDTQYF.